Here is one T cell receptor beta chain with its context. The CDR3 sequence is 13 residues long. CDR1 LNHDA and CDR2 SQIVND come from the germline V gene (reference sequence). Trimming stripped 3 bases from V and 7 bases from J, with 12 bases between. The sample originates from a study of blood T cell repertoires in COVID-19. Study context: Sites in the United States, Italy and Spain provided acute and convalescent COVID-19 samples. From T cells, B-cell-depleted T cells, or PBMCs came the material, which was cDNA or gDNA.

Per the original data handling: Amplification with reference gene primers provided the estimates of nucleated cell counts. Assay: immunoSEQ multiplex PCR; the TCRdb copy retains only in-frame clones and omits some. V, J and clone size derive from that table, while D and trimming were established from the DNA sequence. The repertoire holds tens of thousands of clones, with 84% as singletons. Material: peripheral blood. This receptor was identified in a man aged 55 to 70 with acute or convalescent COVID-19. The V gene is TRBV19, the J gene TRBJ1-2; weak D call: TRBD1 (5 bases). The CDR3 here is CASSITFQGGYTF. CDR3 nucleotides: TGTGCCAGTAGTATTACCTTTCAGGGTGGCTACACCTTC.